This TCR beta chain emerged from a study of glioma-infiltrating T cells. The iRepertoire nested amplicon-rescue multiplex PCR amplified TCR alpha and beta CDR3s from RNA. TCRdb called the multiplex PCR reads again in MiXCR, with one record for every CDR3 protein. The table includes approximately 100,000 distinct CDR3 sequences, less than 30% detected once. Findings and caveats of the study: Very few CDR3 sequences were shared between tissue and blood.

CDR1 is MNHEY and CDR2 is SVGEGT in the germline V gene. Trimming took 1 base from V and 4 from J; bases not matched to a gene: 7. The CDR3 sequence is 15 residues long. This clonotype was picked up many times. Its matching antigen is unknown. The sample taken for sequencing was glioma tissue, nonneoplastic brain tissue, or PBMCs (not recorded which). The chain joins TRBV6-2 or TRBV6-3 to TRBJ2-7; TRBD1 matches at 7 bases. The clonotype was recovered from a human donor with low-grade glioma or glioblastoma, undergoing nonglioma brain surgery, or in good health (not recorded which). CDR3 loop: CASSYFGTEGYEQYF. Written as DNA, the CDR3 is TGTGCCAGCAGTTACTTTGGGACAGAGGGTTACGAGCAGTACTTC.